The sequence of this TCR beta chain was determined in a study of CD4 T cells in relation to SARS-CoV-2 and coronaviruses. Study as a whole: After roughly ten days of antigen culture, PBMC TCR beta CDR3s were sequenced.

V lost 10 bases, J lost 0 bases, and 9 bases stayed unmatched. This CDR3 spans 14 amino acids. Germline V gene lookup returns CDR1 MNHEY and CDR2 SVGAGI. This clone was picked up a small number of times. The antigen remains unidentified. Unexposed donor CD4+ T cells date from about 2011-2018, before the COVID-19 pandemic. The cells were cultured for 9 to 11 days before CD4+ T cells were isolated. Half the medium was replaced with IL-2 medium on days 3 and 7. Clones were read by immunoSEQ multiplex PCR, and TCRdb kept only the in-frame ones, dropping some. Of roughly 25,000 clones listed, 60% to 80% were seen once; the top ten hold 18%.

The chain employs TRBV6-5 and TRBJ2-7; 7 nucleotides align to TRBD2. This sequence originates from a human donor in good health. Sequenced sample: CD4+ T cells from PBMCs, cultured in vitro. CDR3 DNA: TGTGCCACCAAGCCCGGGGGGTCCTCCTACGAGCAGTACTTC. It encodes CATKPGGSSYEQYF.